This TCR beta chain was sequenced during a study of prognosis after radiotherapy for stage I lung cancer (dated by TCRdb to 2020 to 2023). A note on the overall study: Roughly 20 stage I NSCLC patients were enrolled in Nanjing, China, between early 2018 and early 2019. Some 15 of the patients were found to have newly diagnosed primary stage I lung tumors, and four to six were living with oligometastatic NSCLC after surgical resection of the primary tumor. Every patient was regarded as medically inoperable, because of comorbidities in around 12 cases and refusal of surgery in over 5 cases. The cohort was made up of under 15 men and a handful of women, with a median age of about 74 years and an age range of about 50 to 90 years. Roughly 12 patients had adenocarcinoma and several had squamous cell carcinoma as the tumor histology. Image-guided IMRT or VMAT was used to deliver SBRT in 3 to 5 fractions at a biologically effective dose of at least 100 Gy. In every patient, SBRT was given without any concurrent therapy. After SBRT, distant metastases developed in about 20% of the 19 patients at a median of about seven months, while the remaining 15 patients had no significant progression. The study profiled peripheral blood TCR beta repertoires from stage I NSCLC patients before and after stereotactic body radiotherapy and related them to distant failure. A total of about 40 blood samples from roughly 20 patients were sequenced, with one sample obtained before and one obtained after SBRT for each patient. The research as a whole found: No adjustment for multiple comparisons was applied to any of the reported P values. Post-SBRT Shannon entropy and its change from baseline were lower in patients who developed distant metastases; baseline Shannon entropy was not associated with metastases. TRBV and TRBJ usage frequencies reportedly differed by metastasis status, in two V genes at baseline and in under 10 V and two J genes after SBRT. After SBRT, the number of unique TCR clones decreased (median around 10,000 before versus several thousand after; Wilcoxon paired P=0.011). Limitations of the study included a small cohort and short follow-up, and the study findings need independent validation. Tumor specificity of expanded TCR clones was not determined.

The TCR beta CDR3 region was amplified from genomic DNA by two rounds of multiplex PCR. In the first round of PCR, primers specific to each TRBV and TRBJ gene were used, and the primer sequences are filed in Chinese patent CN105087789A. Universal primers were used in the second PCR round. The Roche High Pure PCR Template Preparation Kit was used to extract genomic DNA from frozen PBMCs. The libraries underwent paired-end sequencing with 151 bp reads on an Illumina HiSeq 3000. Turning to the authors' computational methods: CutAdapt was used to remove raw reads lacking the multiplex PCR primer sequences. High-quality paired reads were merged into contigs with PEAR. MiXCR assigned TRB V, D and J gene segments to each contig by aligning to reference sequences. CDR3 sequences were clustered by base quality and sequence similarity to remove sequencing errors. Diversity was measured as Shannon entropy normalized by the natural log of productive TCR sequence number. To get clonality, Shannon entropy was divided by the natural log of the number of unique clonotypes, and that result was subtracted from one. The Youden index of ROC curves was used to select progression-free survival cut-offs for repertoire metrics, and analyses were performed in R 3.5.3. TCRdb ran its own pipeline on the public reads, namely fastp trimming at Q25 and MiXCR clone calling, and kept in-frame beta chains. Every entry covers one CDR3 protein and lists the most common genes and DNA from its rows. The authors' filters were not applied to this entry. The sample table shows about 30,000 distinct CDR3 sequences, and around a third are seen once. 12% of the sample rests with the top ten.

From the cysteine through the phenylalanine, the CDR3 covers 14 amino acids. Only the CDR3 DNA stays, 42 bases, in frame from base 1. V trim: 4 bases; J trim: 1 base; unmatched bases: 4. From a lookup of the germline V gene, CDR1 and CDR2 are SGHRS and YFSETQ. The table lists this clonotype with many counts. Its binding antigen is unknown. No base quality values were provided; no much bigger clone lies one nucleotide off. All patients had node-negative disease on CT and PET/CT, and none had a history of other malignancies or prior chemotherapy or radiotherapy. At each of two time points, around 5.9 milliliters of peripheral venous blood were collected in EDTA tubes. Ficoll-Paque Plus density-gradient centrifugation was used to isolate PBMCs. Samples were stored at -80°C immediately after collection until analysis.

The material was PBMCs, obtained before or after stereotactic body radiation therapy (not recorded which). This clonotype originated in a donor aged 50 or older with non-small cell lung cancer. This sequence uses TRBV5-1 and TRBJ1-1; a stretch of 7 junction bases matches TRBD1. The CDR3 region reads CASSTGTENTEAFF. The bases are TGCGCCAGCAGCACGGGGACAGAGAACACTGAAGCTTTCTTT.